This TCR beta chain was sequenced in a study of blood T cell repertoires in COVID-19. Across the whole study: Samples came from the United States, Italy and Spain, spanning acute and convalescent COVID-19. The cDNA or gDNA used as material had been derived from T cells, B-cell-depleted T cells, or PBMCs.

Study processing details: The authors estimated nucleated cell counts from reference gene primer amplification. Some clones are missing from TCRdb's copy, which holds only in-frame ones; the method was immunoSEQ multiplex PCR. From that table come the V and J calls and clone size; the DNA was used to work out D and trimming. The sample records about 24,000 clones, about 90% being singletons. What was sequenced was peripheral blood. This TCR came from a human donor with active COVID-19. The donor label of this sample is uncertain.

The CDR3 coding sequence is TGTGCCAGCAGCTCGAAACTAGCGGGGGGTCGTCGGCAAGAGACCCAGTACTTC. Translated: CASSSKLAGGRRQETQYF. The J gene is TRBJ2-5, the V gene TRBV13; 12 positions agree with TRBD2. Germline trimming cut 4 bases from V and 2 bases from J; bases unmatched to any gene: 11. This CDR3 spans 18 amino acids. Germline loops: CDR1 PRHDT, CDR2 FYEKMQ (reference sequence).